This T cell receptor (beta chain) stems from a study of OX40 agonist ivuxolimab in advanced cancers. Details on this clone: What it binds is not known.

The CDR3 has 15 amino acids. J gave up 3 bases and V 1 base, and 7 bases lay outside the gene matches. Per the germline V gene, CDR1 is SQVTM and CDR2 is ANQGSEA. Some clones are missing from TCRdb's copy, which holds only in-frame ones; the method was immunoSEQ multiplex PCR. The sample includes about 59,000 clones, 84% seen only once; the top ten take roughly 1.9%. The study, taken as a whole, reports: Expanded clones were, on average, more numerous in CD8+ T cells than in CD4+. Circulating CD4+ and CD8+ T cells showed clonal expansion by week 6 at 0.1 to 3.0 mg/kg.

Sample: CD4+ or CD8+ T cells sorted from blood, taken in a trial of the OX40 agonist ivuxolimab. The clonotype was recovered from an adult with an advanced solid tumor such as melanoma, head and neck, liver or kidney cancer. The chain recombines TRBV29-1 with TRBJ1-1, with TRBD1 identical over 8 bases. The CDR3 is CSVEGGARGHTEAFF. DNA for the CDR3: TGCAGCGTTGAAGGGGGGGCCAGGGGGCACACTGAAGCTTTCTTT. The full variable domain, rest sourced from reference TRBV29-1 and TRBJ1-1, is SAVISQKPSRDICQRGTSLTIQCQVDSQVTMMFWYRQQPGQSLTLIATANQGSEATYESGFVIDKFPISRPNLTFSTLTVSNMSPEDSSIYLCSVEGGARGHTEAFFGQGTRLTVV.